This entry concerns a single TCR beta chain. V was trimmed by 6 bases and J by 0 bases, leaving 18 bases between them. This CDR3 has 17 amino acids. Per germline, CDR1 LNHDA and CDR2 SQIVND (reference sequence). Per the original methods: Estimated nucleated cell counts came from reference gene primer amplification. The method was immunoSEQ multiplex PCR; TCRdb's version includes in-frame clones alone and lacks a portion of them. The V and J calls and the clone size are those of that table, but D and trimming were determined from the DNA. The table has about 200,000 clones, approximately 82% seen once. These data are taken from a study of blood T cell repertoires in COVID-19. Study in general: There were acute and convalescent COVID-19 samples, and they came from the United States, Italy and Spain. PBMCs, B-cell-depleted T cells, or T cells provided the cDNA or gDNA that made up the material.

The TCR comes from a man in his forties or fifties with active or convalescent COVID-19. This chain joins TRBV19 and TRBJ1-5; D remains ambiguous. The sequenced material came from peripheral blood. The CDR3 is CASRRFLGQNSNQPQHF. Written as DNA, the CDR3 is TGTGCCAGTAGACGCTTCCTTGGGCAAAATAGCAATCAGCCCCAGCATTTT.